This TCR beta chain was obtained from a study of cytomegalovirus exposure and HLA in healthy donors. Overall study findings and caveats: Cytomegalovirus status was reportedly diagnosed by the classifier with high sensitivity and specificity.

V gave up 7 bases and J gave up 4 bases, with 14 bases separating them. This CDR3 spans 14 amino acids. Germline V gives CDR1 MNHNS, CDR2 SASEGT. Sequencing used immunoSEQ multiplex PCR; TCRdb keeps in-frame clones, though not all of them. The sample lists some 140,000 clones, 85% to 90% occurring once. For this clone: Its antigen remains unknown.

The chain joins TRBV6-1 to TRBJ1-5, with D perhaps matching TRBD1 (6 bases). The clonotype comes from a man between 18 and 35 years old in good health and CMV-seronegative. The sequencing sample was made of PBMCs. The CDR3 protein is CASIQGGHNQPQHF. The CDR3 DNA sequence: TGTGCCAGCATACAGGGCGGTCATAATCAGCCCCAGCATTTT.